The sequence of this T cell receptor beta chain was determined in a study of identical twins. Whole-study results and caveats: Conclusions rested on cross-sectional statistics rather than following the same donors. For out-of-frame beta sequences, excess twin sharing was weaker.

All donors were healthy Caucasians. V was clipped by 0 bases and J by 10 bases; unmatched bases: 9. The CDR3 spans 14 residues. Germline CDR1 is SGHVS and CDR2 is FNYEAQ. About this clonotype: Its antigen is not identified.

Template switching added a universal primer site; cDNA carried unique molecular identifiers. A single record per CDR3 protein comes from TCRdb applying MiXCR to the 5' RACE reads. The table shows some 250,000 distinct CDR3 sequences, with approximately 11% occurring only once. These records were also assigned to another study, of yellow fever vaccine responses in identical twins.

The source is a woman under 30 in good health. Sequencing was carried out using memory (CD45RO+) T cells sorted from blood. V and J are TRBV7-6 and TRBJ2-7; 7 bases map to TRBD2. CDR3 in amino acids: CASSLATSGGEQYF. The CDR3 coding sequence is TGTGCCAGCAGCTTAGCCACCTCGGGGGGAGAACAGTACTTC. The full variable domain, its missing parts supplied by reference TRBV7-6 and TRBJ2-7, is GAGVSQSPRYKVTKRGQDVALRCDPISGHVSLYWYRQALGQGPEFLTYFNYEAQQDKSGLPNDRFSAERPEGSISTLTIQRTEQRDSAMYRCASSLATSGGEQYFGPGTRLTVT.